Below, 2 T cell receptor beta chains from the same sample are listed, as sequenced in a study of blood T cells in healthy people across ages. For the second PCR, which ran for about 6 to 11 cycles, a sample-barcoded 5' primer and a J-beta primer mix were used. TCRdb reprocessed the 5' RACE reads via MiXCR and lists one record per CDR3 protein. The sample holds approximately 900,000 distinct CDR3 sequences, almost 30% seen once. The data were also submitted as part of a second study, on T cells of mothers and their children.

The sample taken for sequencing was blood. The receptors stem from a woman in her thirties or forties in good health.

The CDR3 bases are TGTGCCAGCGCTAGACAGGGTCTGTCCGAAGCTTTCTTT. Amino acid sequence: CASARQGLSEAFF. This chain links TRBV7-2 with TRBJ1-1, with TRBD1 matching 7 bases. Germline V gene lookup returns CDR1 SGHTA and CDR2 FQGNSA. The CDR3 consists of 13 residues. Germline trimming cut 8 bases from V and 8 bases from J; bases unmatched to any gene: 11.

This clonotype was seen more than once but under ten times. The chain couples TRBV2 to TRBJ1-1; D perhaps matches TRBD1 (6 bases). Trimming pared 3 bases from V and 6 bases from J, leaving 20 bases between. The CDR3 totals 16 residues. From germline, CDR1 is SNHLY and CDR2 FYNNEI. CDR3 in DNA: TGTGCCAGCAGTGATCAAGTGGGCTGGACAGATCCTGAAGCTTTCTTT. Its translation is CASSDQVGWTDPEAFF.